The 5 T cell receptor beta chains below come from one sample, sequenced in a study of blood T cell repertoires in COVID-19. Assay: immunoSEQ multiplex PCR; the TCRdb copy retains only in-frame clones and omits some. The data contain 200,000 to 300,000 clones, approximately 83% of them singletons. The sequenced sample was peripheral blood. The receptors were sampled from a man aged 30 to 39 who had recovered from COVID-19.

This chain connects TRBV5-1 to TRBJ2-5; maybe TRBD1 (5 bases). Germline loops: CDR1 SGHRS, CDR2 YFSETQ. This CDR3 comprises 15 residues. The ends were cut back, 4 bases at V and 2 bases at J, with 15 bases in the middle. Written as DNA, the CDR3 is TGCGCCAGCAGCCGAGCTGACAGTAGGCAAGAGACCCAGTACTTC. Its protein product is CASSRADSRQETQYF. Full variable domain (remainder filled in from reference TRBV5-1 and TRBJ2-5): KAGVTQTPRYLIKTRGQQVTLSCSPISGHRSVSWYQQTPGQGLQFLFEYFSETQRNKGNFPGRFSGRQFSNSRSEMNVSTLELGDSALYLCASSRADSRQETQYFGPGTRLLVL.

This chain links TRBV5-1 with TRBJ2-2; D not certain. CDR3 length: 13 amino acids. Germline CDR1 reads SGHRS; CDR2 reads YFSETQ. Trimming removed 0 bases from V and 4 bases from J, with 4 bases in between. The CDR3 DNA sequence: TGCGCCAGCAGCTTGGATCTCACCGGGGAGCTGTTTTTT. Amino acids: CASSLDLTGELFF. Using reference TRBV5-1 and TRBJ2-2 for the parts outside the CDR3, the full variable domain is KAGVTQTPRYLIKTRGQQVTLSCSPISGHRSVSWYQQTPGQGLQFLFEYFSETQRNKGNFPGRFSGRQFSNSRSEMNVSTLELGDSALYLCASSLDLTGELFFGEGSRLTVL.

This chain connects TRBV29-1 to TRBJ2-3, with 8 bases lining up with TRBD2. V shed 7 bases, J shed 6 bases, and the junction held 6 bases outside the gene matches. The V gene's germline CDR1 is SQVTM and CDR2 ANQGSEA. The CDR3 has 12 amino acids. The CDR3 loop is CSGSGGLDTQYF. The DNA for the CDR3 is TGCAGCGGATCGGGGGGGTTGGATACGCAGTATTTT.

The chain combines TRBV2 with TRBJ2-1, with D perhaps TRBD1 (6 bases). Germline V CDR1 and CDR2: SNHLY, FYNNEI. V gave up 2 bases and J gave up 8 bases, with 13 bases separating them. The CDR3 covers 14 residues. The CDR3 nucleotides are TGTGCCAGCAGTGAACCTGTAGGGGGTCATGAGCAGTTCTTC. It specifies CASSEPVGGHEQFF. The complete variable domain, with remaining parts taken from reference TRBV2 and TRBJ2-1, reads EPEVTQTPSHQVTQMGQEVILRCVPISNHLYFYWYRQILGQKVEFLVSFYNNEISEKSEIFDDQFSVERPDGSNFTLKIRSTKLEDSAMYFCASSEPVGGHEQFFGPGTRLTVL.

The rearrangement links TRBV3-1 (or the pseudogene TRBV3-2) to TRBJ2-6, with D possibly being TRBD1 (6 bases). The germline V gene has CDR1 LGHDT and CDR2 YNNKEL (reference sequence). This CDR3 is 17 amino acids long. The germline V and J ends were trimmed by 2 bases and 0 bases, with 11 bases remaining between them. CDR3 DNA sequence: TGTGCCAGCAGCCAAAATACAGGGACCTCTGGGGCCAACGTCCTGACTTTC. It translates to CASSQNTGTSGANVLTF.